The subject of this entry is one TCR beta chain. These data come from a study of siplizumab effects on memory and regulatory T cells. Produced via immunoSEQ multiplex PCR; TCRdb's table is partial and in-frame only. The sample lists 85,000 to 90,000 clones, about 87% occurring once. Sample: CD4+ T cells sorted from blood. The receptor comes from a human donor in good health.

The CDR3 sequence is CAISSVGRNNSPLHF. In DNA form, the CDR3 reads TGTGCCATCAGTTCGGTGGGTAGGAATAATTCACCCCTCCACTTT. The rearrangement uses TRBV10-3 and TRBJ1-6, with D unresolved. CDR1 ENHRY and CDR2 SYGVKD come from the germline V gene. This CDR3 contains 15 residues. The germline V and J ends were trimmed by 5 bases and 5 bases, with 13 bases remaining between them.